Listed below are T cell receptor beta chains from one sample, sequenced in a study of regulatory T cells in long-lasting Graves disease. One entry per CDR3 protein, called by TCRdb with MiXCR from the multiplex PCR reads. The data contain hundreds of thousands of distinct CDR3 sequences, 16% of them singletons. The same data also contributed to another study, on T cells in Graves' hyperthyroidism and ophthalmopathy.

The specimen comprised peripheral blood mononuclear cells (PBMCs), sampled at new diagnosis, from a patient treated with antithyroid drugs. The source of these receptors is a man aged 35 to 55 with Graves disease. CDR3s include the opening cysteine and the closing phenylalanine or tryptophan. A D gene is named only where the DNA matches it firmly. Size is omitted from some rows. Given values are once, few, many or a class for expanded clones.

>TRBD1|TRBV11-1|.|TRBJ1-4
CASSFRTGVEEKLFF
TGCGCCAGCAGCTTTAGGACAGGGGTCGAAGAAAAACTGTTTTTT
>.|TRBV2|many|TRBJ2-2
CASSVVRTVNTGELFF
TGTGCCAGCAGTGTTGTCAGGACAGTAAACACCGGGGAGCTGTTTTTT
>TRBD1|TRBV11-1|many|TRBJ2-7
CASSWDRFAYEQYF
TGTGCCAGCAGTTGGGACAGGTTTGCCTACGAGCAGTACTTC
>TRBD2|TRBV5-1|few|TRBJ2-5
CASSFGGAGETQYF
TGCGCCAGCAGTTTTGGTGGAGCGGGGGAGACCCAGTACTTC
>.|TRBV2|many|TRBJ1-2
CASKGGRNYGYTF
TGTGCCAGCAAAGGGGGTCGGAACTATGGCTACACCTTC
>.|TRBV7-3|many|TRBJ2-7
CASSPRASASYEQYF
TGTGCCAGCAGCCCGAGGGCATCCGCCTCCTACGAGCAGTACTTC
>.|TRBV6-5|many|TRBJ2-7
CASSYVATGSYEQYF
TGTGCCAGCAGTTACGTCGCTACGGGGTCCTACGAGCAGTACTTC
>.|TRBV2|many|TRBJ1-1
CASHEGGITEAFF
TGTGCCAGCCACGAGGGGGGGATCACTGAAGCTTTCTTT
>.|TRBV5-5|few|TRBJ1-4
CASSRGTSNEKLFF
TGTGCCAGCAGCAGGGGGACGTCTAATGAAAAACTGTTTTTT
>.|TRBV7-3|many|TRBJ1-4
CASSSYHNEKLFF
TGTGCCAGCAGCTCATACCACAATGAAAAACTGTTTTTT
>TRBD1|TRBV3-1|.|TRBJ2-7
CASSFMTGAYEQYF
TGTGCCAGCAGCTTTATGACAGGGGCCTACGAGCAGTACTTC
>TRBD1|TRBV20-1|.|TRBJ2-3
CSARRQGATDTQYF
TGCAGTGCTAGGAGACAGGGGGCAACAGATACGCAGTATTTT
>.|TRBV12-3/TRBV12-4|many|TRBJ2-5
CASSLEGLFETQYF
TGTGCCAGCAGTTTAGAGGGTTTATTCGAGACCCAGTACTTC
>TRBD1|TRBV6-9|.|TRBJ1-2
CASSWEQGWGYTF
TGTGCCAGCAGTTGGGAACAGGGGTGGGGCTACACCTTC
>.|TRBV28|.|TRBJ1-6
CASTDGTFLNIYNSPLHF
TGTGCCAGCACCGACGGGACATTCCTGAATATCTATAATTCACCCCTCCACTTT
>.|TRBV5-1|.|TRBJ1-1
CASRSSGPYTEAFF
TGCGCCAGCCGTTCGTCCGGGCCTTACACTGAAGCTTTCTTT
>.|TRBV3-1|many|TRBJ1-1
CASSQDHGNTEAFF
TGTGCCAGCAGCCAAGATCATGGGAACACTGAAGCTTTCTTT
>TRBD1|TRBV2|.|TRBJ1-3
CASWTGIPFSGNTIYF
TGTGCCAGCTGGACAGGGATCCCCTTCTCTGGAAACACCATATATTTT
>.|TRBV6-2/TRBV6-3|many|TRBJ1-1
CASRPTGLNTEAFF
TGCGCCAGCCGACCAACAGGATTGAACACTGAAGCTTTCTTT
>.|TRBV5-1|many|TRBJ2-3
CASSPWRTGTDTQYF
TGTGCCAGCAGCCCCTGGCGGACAGGCACAGATACGCAGTATTTT
>.|TRBV7-2|many|TRBJ1-2
CASSLSIRGEAGYTF
TGTGCCAGCAGCTTATCGATCCGCGGGGAGGCTGGCTACACCTTC
>TRBD2|TRBV2|many|TRBJ2-3
CASGTSGGAAADTQYF
TGTGCCAGCGGCACTAGCGGGGGGGCCGCAGCAGATACGCAGTATTTT